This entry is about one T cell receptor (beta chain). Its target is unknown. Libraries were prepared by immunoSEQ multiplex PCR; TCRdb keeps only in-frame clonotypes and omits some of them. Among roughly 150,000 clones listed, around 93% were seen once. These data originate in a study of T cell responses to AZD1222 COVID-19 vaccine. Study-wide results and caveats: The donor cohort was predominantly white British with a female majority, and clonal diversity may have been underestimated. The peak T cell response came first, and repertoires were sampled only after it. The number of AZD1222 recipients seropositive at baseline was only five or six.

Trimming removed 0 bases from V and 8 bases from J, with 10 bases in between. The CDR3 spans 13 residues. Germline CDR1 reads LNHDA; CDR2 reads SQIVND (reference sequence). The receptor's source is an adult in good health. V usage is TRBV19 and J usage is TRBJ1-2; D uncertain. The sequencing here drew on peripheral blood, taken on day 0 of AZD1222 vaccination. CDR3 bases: TGTGCCAGTAGTATAGAAGGTAGTGGCGGCTACACCTTC. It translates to CASSIEGSGGYTF.